This TCR beta chain was retrieved from a study of T cells expressing NK-cell markers. Study context: Repertoire data for TCR beta were derived from sorted T cells (CD3+CD56+NKG2C+, CD3+CD56+NKG2C- and CD3+CD56-NKG2C+).

Beta-chain TCR cDNA was generated via 5'RACE template switching with UMIs. TCRdb re-called the 5' RACE reads and shows each CDR3 protein once, DNA omitted. The sample includes about 370,000 distinct CDR3 sequences. As to this clonotype: Antigen specificity is unknown.

The germline V gene encodes CDR1 LNHDA and CDR2 SQIVND (reference sequence). The CDR3 has 20 amino acids. Study-level results: These clonotypes, the leaders elsewhere, also led the CD3+CD56-NKG2C+ fraction in a handful of donors. Top CD8+ clonotypes included the dominant CD3+CD56+NKG2C+ clonotypes in roughly six donors.

The sequencing input was blood T cells: a sorted CD56 or NKG2C T cell subset, CD4+ or CD8+ T cells, or bulk PBMC T cells (not recorded which). The rearrangement joins TRBV19 to TRBJ2-3; TCRdb names TRBD2, which stays unverified in the absence of DNA. This TCR was sampled from a woman aged 50 to 60 in good health. The CDR3 sequence: CASSFSRPRGRLVYADTQYF.